The clone carrying this TCR beta chain occurred a few times. The sample belongs to a study of patients and donors after allogeneic stem cell transplantation. The germline CDR1 and CDR2 sequences are LGHDT and YNNKEL (reference sequence). The CDR3 contains 11 residues. V was shortened by 3 bases and J by 10 bases, with 6 bases between the two germline ends. Each CDR3 protein is one row after TCRdb ran MiXCR on the RT-PCR reads. The sample shows approximately 250,000 distinct CDR3 sequences, about 14% of them seen only once. The chain employs TRBV3-1 and TRBJ1-4; D remains unclear. This sequence originates from a human donor who was either an allogeneic HSCT recipient or a stem cell or donor lymphocyte infusion donor (not recorded which). It is not recorded whose cells these are; they may come from a transplant donor. Sequencing was done on a sample of blood, either unsorted or a sorted T cell fraction (not recorded which). CDR3 region: CASSHAGKLFF. The CDR3 DNA is TGTGCCAGCAGCCACGCAGGAAAACTGTTTTTT.